This T cell receptor beta chain was recorded in a study of blood T cell repertoires in COVID-19. Assay: immunoSEQ multiplex PCR; the TCRdb copy retains only in-frame clones and omits some. The sample consists of about 180,000 clones, roughly 85% of them appearing once. The germline CDR1 and CDR2 sequences are MNHEY and SMNVEV (reference sequence). CDR3 length equals 15 residues. Trimming removed 4 bases at V and 0 bases at J, with 12 bases between. The sequenced sample was peripheral blood. V is TRBV27 and J is TRBJ1-1, with D possibly TRBD1 on 6 matching bases. The clonotype was recovered from a man between 50 and 59 years old with active or convalescent COVID-19. The CDR3 region has the DNA TGTGCCAGCAGTTCCGGGACACTTGTGAACACTGAAGCTTTCTTT. Encoded protein: CASSSGTLVNTEAFF.